This T cell receptor beta chain was documented in a study of CXCR3-negative and CXCR3-positive naive CD8 T cells. Remarks on this clonotype: Its antigen is unidentified.

The length of the CDR3 is 15 residues. Per the germline V gene, CDR1 is MNHNS and CDR2 is SASEGT. UMI-labeled TRB cDNA libraries were prepared by 5' RACE. Using the 5' RACE reads, TCRdb records one entry per CDR3 protein without DNA. The sample shows roughly 110,000 distinct CDR3 sequences, and 0.38% sits with its ten largest clones. Study-level points and caveats: Against CXCR3-negative naive cells, CXCR3-positive naive cells showed more hydrophobic TRB CDR3s. Much lower diversity was found in memory CD8+ cells, while both naive subsets had comparably high diversity. The TRBV-TRBJ usage of naive CXCR3-negative and CXCR3-positive cells was similar, but that of memory cells differed. Partly lower CXCR3 expression followed cryopreservation, and most assays relied on fresh PBMCs.

CD8+ T cell subsets were each sorted in triplicate, more than 250,000 cells apiece. The J gene is TRBJ2-1, the V gene TRBV6-1; as DNA is missing, the TRBD1 call by TCRdb cannot be tested. The TCR sequence derives from a human donor in good health. Some clones in this sample may be carry-over from other donors' samples. Sequences were obtained from naive CXCR3+ CD8+ T cells from blood. Subset reported: CD45RO-CCR7+CD27+CD95- naive CD8+ T cells expressing CXCR3 (TNR3+). This CDR3 is CASSETQGDYNEQFF.